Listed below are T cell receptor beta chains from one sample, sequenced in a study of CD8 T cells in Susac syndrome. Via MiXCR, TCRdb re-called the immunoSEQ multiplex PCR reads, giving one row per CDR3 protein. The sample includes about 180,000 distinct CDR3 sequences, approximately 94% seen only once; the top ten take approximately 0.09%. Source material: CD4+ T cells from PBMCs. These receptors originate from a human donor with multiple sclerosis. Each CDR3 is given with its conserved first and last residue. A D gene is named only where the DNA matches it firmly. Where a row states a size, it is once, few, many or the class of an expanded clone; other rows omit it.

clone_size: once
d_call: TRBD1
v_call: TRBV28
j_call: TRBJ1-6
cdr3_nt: TGTGCCAGCAGTAGGACAGGGGAAAATTCACCCCTCCACTTT
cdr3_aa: CASSRTGENSPLHF

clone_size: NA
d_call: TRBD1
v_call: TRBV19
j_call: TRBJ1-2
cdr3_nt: TGTGCCAGTCGATCGGACAGGTATGGCTACACCTTC
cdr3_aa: CASRSDRYGYTF

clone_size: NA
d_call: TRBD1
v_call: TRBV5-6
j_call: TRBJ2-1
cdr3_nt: TGTGCCAGCAGCCCTGGGACAGAGTACAATGAGCAGTTCTTC
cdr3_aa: CASSPGTEYNEQFF

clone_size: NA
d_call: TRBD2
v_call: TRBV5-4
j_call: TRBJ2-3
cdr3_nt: TGTGCCAGCAGCTTTCAGCGGGGTCCCGAAGATACGCAGTATTTT
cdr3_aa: CASSFQRGPEDTQYF

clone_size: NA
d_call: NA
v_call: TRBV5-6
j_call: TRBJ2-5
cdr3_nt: TGTGCCAGCAGCTTGAGGGCAGGGTGGGGCCAAGAGACCCAGTACTTC
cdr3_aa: CASSLRAGWGQETQYF

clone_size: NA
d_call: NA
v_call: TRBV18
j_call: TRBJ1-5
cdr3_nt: TGTGCCAGCTCACCTTCAGGGGAGGATCAGCCCCAGCATTTT
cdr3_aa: CASSPSGEDQPQHF

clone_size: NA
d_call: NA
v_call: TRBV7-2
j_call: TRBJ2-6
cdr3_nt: TGTGCCAGCAGCTTTCGGGGGCAGGGCTCTGGGGCCAACGTCCTGACTTTC
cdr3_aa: CASSFRGQGSGANVLTF

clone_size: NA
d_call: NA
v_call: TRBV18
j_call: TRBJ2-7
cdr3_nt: TGTGCCAGCTCACCATTTCATAGGGACACTACCTACGAGCAGTACTTC
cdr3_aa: CASSPFHRDTTYEQYF

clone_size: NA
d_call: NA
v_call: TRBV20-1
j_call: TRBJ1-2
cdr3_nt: TGCAGTGCTAGAGATAAGGCAGCTAACTATGGCTACACCTTC
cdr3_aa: CSARDKAANYGYTF

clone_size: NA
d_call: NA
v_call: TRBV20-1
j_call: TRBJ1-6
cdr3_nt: TGCAGTGCTAGGGGTAGGGACTCCTATAATTCACCCCTCCATTTT
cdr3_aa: CSARGRDSYNSPLHF

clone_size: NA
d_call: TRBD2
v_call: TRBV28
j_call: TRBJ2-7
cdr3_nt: TGTGCCAGCGGCGGGGGGGGATTCGTGTACGAGCAGTACTTC
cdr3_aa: CASGGGGFVYEQYF

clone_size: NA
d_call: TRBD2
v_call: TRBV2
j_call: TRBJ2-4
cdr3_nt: TGTGCCAGCAGTGCGACTAGCGGGAGGACCAAAAACATTCAGTACTTC
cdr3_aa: CASSATSGRTKNIQYF

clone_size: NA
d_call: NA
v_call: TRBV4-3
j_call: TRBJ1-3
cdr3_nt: TGCGCCAGCAGCCAGGGTATGGACTTAGTTGGAAACACCATATATTTT
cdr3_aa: CASSQGMDLVGNTIYF

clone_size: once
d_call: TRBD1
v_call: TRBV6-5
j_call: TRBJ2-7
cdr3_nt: TGTGCCAGCAGTTACACGACAGGGACCTACGAGCAGTACTTC
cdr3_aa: CASSYTTGTYEQYF

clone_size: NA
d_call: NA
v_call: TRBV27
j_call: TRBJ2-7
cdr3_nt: TGTGCCAGCAGTTCCACACTCCGTAGAGGGGACGAGCAGTACTTC
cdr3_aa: CASSSTLRRGDEQYF

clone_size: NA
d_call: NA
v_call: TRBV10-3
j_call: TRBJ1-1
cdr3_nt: TGTGCCATCAGGCCTGACAGTTTAGCGGAAGCTTTCTTT
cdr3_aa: CAIRPDSLAEAFF

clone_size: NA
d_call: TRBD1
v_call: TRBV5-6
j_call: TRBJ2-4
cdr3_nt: TGTGCCAGCAGCGTAACTCCCTCCGGGACAGCGTTAGTTCAGTACTTC
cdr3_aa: CASSVTPSGTALVQYF

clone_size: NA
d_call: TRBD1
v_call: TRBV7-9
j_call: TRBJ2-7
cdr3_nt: TGTGCCAGCAGCCCCGGACAGGGGAGGCCCTACGAGCAGTACTTC
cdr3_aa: CASSPGQGRPYEQYF

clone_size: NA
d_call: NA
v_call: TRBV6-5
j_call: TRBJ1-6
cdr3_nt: TGTGCCAGCAGTTGGCAGACAGTTAATTCACCCCTCCACTTT
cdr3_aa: CASSWQTVNSPLHF

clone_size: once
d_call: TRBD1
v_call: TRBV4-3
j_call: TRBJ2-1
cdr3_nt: TGCGCCAGCAGCCAGGACGGGACAGGGGGCAATGAGCAGTTCTTC
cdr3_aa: CASSQDGTGGNEQFF

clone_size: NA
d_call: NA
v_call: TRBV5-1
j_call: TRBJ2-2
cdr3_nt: TGCGCCAGCAGCTTGGGGCCTAACACCGGGGAGCTGTTTTTT
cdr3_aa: CASSLGPNTGELFF

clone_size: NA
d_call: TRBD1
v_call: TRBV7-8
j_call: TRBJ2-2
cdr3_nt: TGTGCCAGCGGCAAACAGGGGTGGACCGGGGAGCTGTTTTTT
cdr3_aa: CASGKQGWTGELFF

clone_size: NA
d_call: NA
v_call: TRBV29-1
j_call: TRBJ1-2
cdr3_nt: TGCAGAGTCGATGCTTCATCAGGGACCTATGGCTACACCTTC
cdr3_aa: CRVDASSGTYGYTF

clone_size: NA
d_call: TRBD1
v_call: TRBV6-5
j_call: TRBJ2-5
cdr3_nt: TGTGCCAGCAGTTATAGCAGGGGGCGAACCCAGTACTTC
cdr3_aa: CASSYSRGRTQYF

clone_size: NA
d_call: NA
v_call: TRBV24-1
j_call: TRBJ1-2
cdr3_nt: TGTGCCACCAGTGATTTGAGGGGCCGGGGCGGCTACACCTTC
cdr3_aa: CATSDLRGRGGYTF

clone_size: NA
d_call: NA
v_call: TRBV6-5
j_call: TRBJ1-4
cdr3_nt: TGTGCCAGCAGTTACTCGATTCCTCCAATGGGTAAAAAACTGTTTTTT
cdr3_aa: CASSYSIPPMGKKLFF

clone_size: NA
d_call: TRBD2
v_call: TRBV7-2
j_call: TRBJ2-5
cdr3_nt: TGTGCCAGCAGCTTAAAGCTAGCGGGAGGAACCCAAGAGACCCAGTACTTC
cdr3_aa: CASSLKLAGGTQETQYF

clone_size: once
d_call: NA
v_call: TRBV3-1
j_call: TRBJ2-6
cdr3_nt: TGTGCCAGCAGCCGGGGGGGGGCCTTGGCCAACGTCCTGACTTTC
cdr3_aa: CASSRGGALANVLTF

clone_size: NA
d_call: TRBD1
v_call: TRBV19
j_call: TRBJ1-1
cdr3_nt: TGTGCCAGTAGTGCGGGACAGTGGGACACTGAAGCTTTCTTT
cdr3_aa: CASSAGQWDTEAFF

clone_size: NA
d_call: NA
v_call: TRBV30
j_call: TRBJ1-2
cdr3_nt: TGTGCCTGGAGTTACAGGGAGCCCAACTATGGCTACACCTTC
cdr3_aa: CAWSYREPNYGYTF

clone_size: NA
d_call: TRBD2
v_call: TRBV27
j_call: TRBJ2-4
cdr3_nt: TGTGCCAGCAGGCCGGGACTAGCGGGATCAGGGGTAGCCAAAAACATTCAGTACTTC
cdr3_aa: CASRPGLAGSGVAKNIQYF

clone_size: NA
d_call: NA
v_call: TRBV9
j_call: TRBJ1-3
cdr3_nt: TGTGCCAGCAGCGTAGAGATCGACGGATTCTCTGGAAACACCATATATTTT
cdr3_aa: CASSVEIDGFSGNTIYF

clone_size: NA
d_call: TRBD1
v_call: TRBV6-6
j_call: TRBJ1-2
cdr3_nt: TGTGCCAGCAGTTCACGACAGGGAGACTATGGCTACACCTTC
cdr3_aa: CASSSRQGDYGYTF

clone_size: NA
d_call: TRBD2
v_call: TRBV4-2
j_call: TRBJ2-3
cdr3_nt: TGTGCCAGCAGCCAAGCCGTAGCGGGGGGGCTAATGGATACGCAGTATTTT
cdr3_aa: CASSQAVAGGLMDTQYF

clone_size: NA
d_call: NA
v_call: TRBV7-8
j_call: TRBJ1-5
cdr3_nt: TGTGCCAGCAGCTTAGTCGGTTTTGGCAATCAGCCCCAGCATTTT
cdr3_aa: CASSLVGFGNQPQHF

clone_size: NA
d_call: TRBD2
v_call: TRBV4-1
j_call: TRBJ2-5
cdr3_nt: TGCGCCAGCAGCCCCGAAGTAAGAGCGGGACAAGAGACCCAGTACTTC
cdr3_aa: CASSPEVRAGQETQYF

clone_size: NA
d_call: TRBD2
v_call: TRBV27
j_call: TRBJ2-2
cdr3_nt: TGTGCCAGCAAATTAGCGGGGGGTAACACCGGGGAGCTGTTTTTT
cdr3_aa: CASKLAGGNTGELFF

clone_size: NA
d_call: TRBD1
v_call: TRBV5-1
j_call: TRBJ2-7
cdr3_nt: TGCGCCAGCAGCACCAACTACGGGACAGGGGCCGTCTCCTACGAGCAGTACTTC
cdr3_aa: CASSTNYGTGAVSYEQYF

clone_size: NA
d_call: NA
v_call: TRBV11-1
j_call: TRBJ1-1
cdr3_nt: TGTGCCAGCAGACCCAACAGGGACACTGAAGCTTTCTTT
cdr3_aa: CASRPNRDTEAFF

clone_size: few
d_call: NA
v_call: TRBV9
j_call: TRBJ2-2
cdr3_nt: TGTGCCAGCACCCTGTCCCGGAACACCGGGGAGCTGTTTTTT
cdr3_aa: CASTLSRNTGELFF

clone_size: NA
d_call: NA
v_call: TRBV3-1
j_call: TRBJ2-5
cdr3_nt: TGTGCCAGCAGCCCGGTGTGGGGGGAGACCCAGTACTTC
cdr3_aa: CASSPVWGETQYF

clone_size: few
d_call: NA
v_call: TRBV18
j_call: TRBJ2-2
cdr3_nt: TGTGCCAGCTCACCCCCCGCCGGGTCCGGGGAGCTGTTTTTT
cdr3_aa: CASSPPAGSGELFF

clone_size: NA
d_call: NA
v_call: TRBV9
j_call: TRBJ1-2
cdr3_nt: TGTGCCAGCAGCGAGGAGGGGAAATATGGCTACACCTTC
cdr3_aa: CASSEEGKYGYTF